A single sample is the source of the 23 T cell receptor beta chains below, sequenced in a study of esophageal squamous cell carcinoma under preoperative chemotherapy. Time point here: after preoperative PTX-NDP chemotherapy. TCRdb fed the PCR reads into MiXCR, producing one record per CDR3 protein. In the table there are roughly 10,000 distinct CDR3 sequences, approximately 50% of which are singletons. The material was obtained from a patient given preoperative chemotherapy. The source is a human donor with esophageal squamous cell carcinoma. The donor label of this sample is uncertain.

This rearrangement joins TRBV10-3 to TRBJ1-2, with a possible D match to TRBD1 (5 bases). With 0 bases removed from V and 8 bases from J, the gap between germline ends came to 10 bases. The germline V gene encodes CDR1 ENHRY and CDR2 SYGVKD. The CDR3 has 13 amino acids. The CDR3 bases are TGTGCCATCAGTGAGTCAGAGGGGCGAGGCTACACCTTC. It is translated as CAISESEGRGYTF.

The chain couples TRBV10-1 to TRBJ2-1; D is unclear. Germline V CDR1 and CDR2: WNHNN, SYGVQD (reference sequence). The length of the CDR3 is 11 residues. The V end lost 3 bases, the J end lost 6 bases, and 3 bases lay between the germline ends. The CDR3 DNA follows: TGCGCCAGCAGTGACAGCAATGAGCAGTTCTTC. Residues: CASSDSNEQFF.

This clonotype qualifies as medium-sized. The gene calls are TRBV7-2 and TRBJ2-1; D might be TRBD1 (6 bases). CDR1 and CDR2 (germline): SGHTA, FQGNSA. Trimming cost V 6 bases and J 10 bases, with 19 bases left between them. The CDR3 is made up of 14 amino acids. The CDR3 spells CASSRLGQSYEQFF. The CDR3 DNA sequence: TGTGCCAGCAGTCGTCTCGGACAGTCCTACGAGCAGTTCTTC. The full variable domain, rest sourced from reference TRBV7-2 and TRBJ2-1, is GAGVSQSPSNKVTEKGKDVELRCDPISGHTALYWYRQSLGQGLEFLIYFQGNSAPDKSGLPSDRFSAERTGGSVSTLTIQRTQQEDSAVYLCASSRLGQSYEQFFGPGTRLTVL.

In its sample, this clonotype was seen many times. The chain carries TRBV6-1 and TRBJ2-3; D uncertain. This CDR3 region has 14 residues. Per the germline V gene, CDR1 is MNHNS and CDR2 is SASEGT. The V gene lost 2 bases and the J gene lost 2 bases, with 8 bases spanning the gap. DNA of the CDR3: TGTGCCAGCAGTGAAAGGATACACACAGATACGCAGTATTTT. It encodes CASSERIHTDTQYF.

V gene TRBV5-1 combines with J gene TRBJ2-5, with TRBD1 matching over 7 bases. The J call could be wrong; TRBJ2-4 is a better fit for the DNA end. Germline CDR1 is SGHRS and CDR2 is YFSETQ. CDR3 length: 15 amino acids. The CDR3 bases are TGCGCCAGCAGCAACGGGACAGCAGCCAAAAACATTCAGTACTTC. This encodes CASSNGTAAKNIQYF.

This clonotype showed up many times. The chain has TRBV4-1 and TRBJ1-4; D not certain. The CDR3 runs to 15 residues. Trimming removed 4 bases from V and 1 base from J, with 10 bases in between. The germline V gene encodes CDR1 MGHRA and CDR2 YSYEKL. The CDR3 DNA sequence: TGCGCCAGCAGCCCTATTGGGTTAACTAATGAAAAACTGTTTTTT. Translated: CASSPIGLTNEKLFF.

In this sample, this clonotype turned up many times. The chain employs TRBV6-1 and TRBJ2-7; no clear D. There are 13 residues in the CDR3. The V and J ends lost 1 base and 6 bases respectively, with 10 bases between them. The germline V gene encodes CDR1 MNHNS and CDR2 SASEGT. CDR3: CASSEGNSPEQYF. The CDR3 region has the DNA TGTGCCAGCAGTGAAGGTAACTCTCCCGAGCAGTACTTC.

By frequency in the sample, this clonotype is large. V usage is TRBV6-1 and J usage is TRBJ2-7; D unresolved. From germline, CDR1 is MNHNS and CDR2 SASEGT. The CDR3 consists of 12 residues. V was shortened by 2 bases and J by 3 bases, with 5 bases between the two germline ends. The CDR3 nucleotides read TGTGCCAGCAGTGAATTAAGCTACGAGCAGTACTTC. This gives the protein CASSELSYEQYF.

This clonotype has a handful of counts. This clone may be a read error of a much larger clone one base away. The V gene is TRBV5-1, the J gene TRBJ2-3; D possibly corresponds to TRBD1 (7 bases). V was shortened by 2 bases and J by 14 bases, with 21 bases between the two germline ends. Germline-derived CDR1 and CDR2 are SGHRS and YFSETQ. This CDR3 has 14 amino acids. CDR3 residues: CASSFTGEAGELYF. In nucleotides, the CDR3 is TGCGCCAGCAGCTTTACAGGGGAGGCCGGGGAGCTGTATTTT.

This clonotype was observed many times. J is TRBJ2-3 and V is TRBV6-5, with a tentative D call TRBD1 (6 bases). Between the trimmed V and J ends, which lost 2 bases and 0 bases, there was a span of 15 bases. Germline V CDR1 and CDR2: MNHEY, SVGAGI. The CDR3 contains 17 residues. The CDR3 DNA is TGTGCCAGCAGTTACGGGACAAAAGGGCGTAGCACAGATACGCAGTATTTT. Translating gives CASSYGTKGRSTDTQYF.

As regards this clonotype: Compared with germline, one end of the junction differs, possibly owing to a read error. This chain connects TRBV6-1 to TRBJ2-3, with 8 bases fitting TRBD2. This CDR3 has 16 residues. CDR1 is MNHNS and CDR2 is SASEGT in the germline V gene. CDR3 region: CASGGGGREDEDTQFF. CDR3 bases: TGTGCCAGCGGGGGTGGAGGGCGGGAGGACGAAGATACCCAGTTTTTC.

This clonotype was seen ten or more times. The genes are TRBV19 and TRBJ2-5; D gene ambiguous. Trimming pared 6 bases from V and 2 bases from J, leaving 10 bases between. The CDR3 is 13 amino acids. The germline V gene has CDR1 LNHDA and CDR2 SQIVND (reference sequence). Here the CDR3 reads CASSTDIQETQYF. CDR3 DNA: TGTGCCAGTAGCACGGATATACAAGAGACCCAGTACTTC.

As concerns this clonotype: The junction does not match germline at one end; this may be a read error. The chain combines TRBV6-1 with TRBJ2-4; 7 positions agree with TRBD2. The CDR3 has 16 amino acids. Per germline, CDR1 MNHNS and CDR2 SASEGT. The CDR3 loop reads CASRRLGGWAKNIQYF. DNA of the CDR3: TGTGCCAGCCGCAGACTGGGGGGGTGGGCCAAAAACATTCAGTACTTT.

The chain links TRBV6-2 or TRBV6-3 to TRBJ2-1, with D perhaps matching TRBD1 or TRBD2 (5 bases each). The J call may be in error: the DNA end matches TRBJ2-4 better. The germline V gene encodes CDR1 MNHEY and CDR2 SVGEGT. The length of the CDR3 is 14 residues. CDR3 sequence reads: CASSRGVAKNIQYF. The CDR3 nucleotides are TGTGCCAGCAGTCGAGGGGTAGCCAAAAACATTCAGTACTTC.

This clonotype has at least ten counts. The chain joins TRBV7-2 to TRBJ2-2, with 7 nucleotides matching TRBD2. Germline lookup yields CDR1 SGHTA and CDR2 FQGNSA. V lost 4 bases, J lost 4 bases, and 15 bases stayed unmatched. CDR3 length equals 18 residues. The CDR3 DNA follows: TGTGCCAGCAGCTCCCAACCCTTAGCGGGCCTGGGCACCGGGGAGCTGTTTTTT. It encodes CASSSQPLAGLGTGELFF. The variable domain in full, with the rest retrieved from reference TRBV7-2 and TRBJ2-2, is GAGVSQSPSNKVTEKGKDVELRCDPISGHTALYWYRQSLGQGLEFLIYFQGNSAPDKSGLPSDRFSAERTGGSVSTLTIQRTQQEDSAVYLCASSSQPLAGLGTGELFFGEGSRLTVL.

This clonotype was seen a single time. The chain uses TRBV12-3 or TRBV12-4 and TRBJ2-5; a possible D gene is TRBD1 (6 bases). The end of the DNA aligns better with TRBJ2-1, so the J call may be wrong. The CDR3 has 14 residues. The CDR3 DNA sequence: TGTGCCAGCAGTTTGGGACAACCTCAAGAGACCCAGTTCTTC. It specifies CASSLGQPQETQFF.

The rearrangement links TRBV6-1 to TRBJ2-3; D gene uncertain. Germline V gene lookup returns CDR1 MNHNS and CDR2 SASEGT. The CDR3 has 14 residues. V shed 5 bases and J shed 11 bases, with 20 bases lying between them. The CDR3 coding sequence is TGTGCCAGCAGTCCGGGTGTGAGCACAGAGGAGCAGTATTTT. Protein sequence: CASSPGVSTEEQYF.

J is TRBJ2-1 and V is TRBV20-1, with D maybe TRBD2 (5 bases). Per germline, CDR1 DFQATT and CDR2 SNEGSKA (reference sequence). The CDR3 totals 13 residues. V lost 2 bases, J lost 5 bases, and 10 bases lay in between. The CDR3 loop reads CSARLSGDNEQFF. CDR3 DNA sequence: TGCAGTGCTAGACTGTCCGGGGACAATGAGCAGTTCTTC.

By sample share, this clonotype is large. The germline gene is not matched at one end of the junction; a read error may be the cause. The rearrangement joins TRBV7-7 to TRBJ2-5; D call uncertain. The CDR3 sequence is 13 residues long. CDR1 SSHAT and CDR2 FNYEAQ come from the germline V gene (reference sequence). CDR3 sequence reads: CASSLPDGETQYF. The CDR3 nucleotides read TGTGCTAGCAGCTTGCCCGACGGCGAGACCCAGTACTTC.

In its sample, this clonotype was seen many times. CDR3 residues: CASDVQVLNTEAFF. CDR3 nucleotides: TGTGCCAGCGATGTTCAGGTTTTGAACACTGAAGCTTTCTTT. The genes are TRBV6-1 and TRBJ1-1; D call uncertain. This CDR3 has 14 amino acids. CDR1 and CDR2 (germline): MNHNS, SASEGT. V lost 8 bases and J lost 0, with 13 bases in between.

The V gene is TRBV6-1, the J gene TRBJ2-3; the D gene could be TRBD1 or TRBD2 (5 bases each). Per the germline V gene, CDR1 is MNHNS and CDR2 is SASEGT. V shed 6 bases and J shed 5 bases, with 18 bases lying between them. The CDR3 runs 15 residues. The CDR3 region is CASRREGARQDTQYF. The CDR3 DNA is TGTGCCAGCAGACGGGAAGGGGCTAGGCAAGATACGCAGTATTTT.

This clonotype has a single count. A read error may account for a junction end that differs from germline. The chain carries TRBV12-3 or TRBV12-4 and TRBJ2-3; no reliable D call. The CDR3 extends over 15 amino acids. The chain's CDR3 is CASSLGIGDTETQYF. The CDR3 bases are TGTGCCAGCAGTTTAGGGATCGGAGACACAGAGACGCAGTATTTT.

Note on this clonotype: The junction departs from the called germline gene at one end, perhaps through a read error. This sequence joins TRBV6-1 and TRBJ2-6; D possibly corresponds to TRBD2 (7 bases). CDR3 length: 18 amino acids. The germline V gene encodes CDR1 MNHNS and CDR2 SASEGT. The chain's CDR3 is CASSVWGGAISGANVLYF. The CDR3 nucleotides read TGTGCCAGCAGTGTTTGGGGGGGGGCCATTTCTGGGGCCAACGTGCTGTACTTC.